This record concerns one T cell receptor (beta chain) sequence. There are many counts of this clonotype. No cognate antigen has been identified for it. Base qualities are missing; no much larger clone stands one base away. At the junction V is shortened by 3 bases and J by 3 bases; bases outside the gene matches: 2. The CDR3 measures 14 amino acids from cysteine to phenylalanine. Of all the DNA, just the CDR3 is kept, 42 bases in frame from base 1. The CDR1 and CDR2 encoded by the germline V gene are SGHAT and FQNNGV. This sample is drawn from a study of regulatory T cells in long-lasting Graves disease (dated by TCRdb to the early 2020s). For the wider study: Antithyroid drugs had been taken for less than 3 months by newly diagnosed Graves' disease patients. TCR sequencing covered some 13 persistent and around 20 newly diagnosed Graves' disease patients, 33 samples in total. Peripheral blood TCR sequencing and RNA sequencing compared persistent Graves' disease patients with newly diagnosed Graves' disease patients. The study was conducted in China and was registered as a clinical trial. General findings and caveats noted by the study authors: Compared with newly diagnosed patients, patients with persistent Graves' disease had lower TCR Shannon entropy and fewer highly expanded clones, which suggests clonal expansion. Persistent disease showed preferential use of TRBV28, TRBJ1-2 and TRBJ2-5, whereas newly diagnosed disease favored TRBV20-1 and TRBJ2-1. Because the primary lesion, thyroid tissue, could not be accessed, the study looked at peripheral blood alone. More public clonotypes were shared among persistent patients (fewer than 3,000) than among newly diagnosed patients (roughly 960). Sequencing and analysis were limited to the TCR beta chain. As a limitation, the authors acknowledged that the small sample size may reduce accuracy.

Preparation of the library involved multiplex PCR. The instrument was an Illumina HiSeq 4000. To build TCR beta libraries, CDR3 regions were amplified by Arm-PCR using iRepertoire HTBI primers. Before sequencing, the PCR products went through gel purification. Regarding the original processing steps: Gene usage analysis of CDR3 amino acid clonotypes relied on the 60 or so TRBV and 13 to 15 TRBJ segments identified across samples. COPE and FqMerger were used to merge filtered high-quality paired reads into contigs. BLAST was used to align contigs to the IMGT TRBV, TRBD and TRBJ reference genes, and CDR3 was defined following IMGT. Highly expanded clones were defined as clonotypes with a frequency above 0.1%. Shannon entropy served as the measure of repertoire diversity, while the Gini coefficient captured V-J evenness. Clonotypes shared by more than one individual were considered public. TCRdb applied fastp at Q25 and MiXCR to the public reads, then kept only in-frame beta chains. Every distinct CDR3 protein forms one entry, paired with its most common genes and DNA. The V and J calls reflect TCRdb's pipeline rather than the authors' work. The sample includes about 380,000 distinct CDR3 sequences, with roughly 15% observed a single time. Around a fifth of the sample rests with the top ten.

The sample's time point, from its label and the paper: newly diagnosed GD, antithyroid drugs for less than 3 months. RNA was extracted from PBMCs in TRIzol for both TCR sequencing and RNA sequencing. The diagnosis of Graves' disease was made according to American Thyroid Association guidelines. Patients for the study were recruited at an endocrinology department in Xi'an, China. Each patient gave around 9 milliliters of peripheral blood, collected in an EDTA anticoagulant tube. PBMCs were isolated by Ficoll Paque Plus density gradient separation without further T cell sorting. An Agilent 2100 Bioanalyzer and agarose gel were used to assess RNA quality, and a NanoDrop 2000 was used to measure RNA concentration.

The chain was built from TRBV11-2 and TRBJ2-1; 7 nucleotides in the junction match TRBD1. This clonotype was obtained from a female donor with Graves disease. Sample: peripheral blood mononuclear cells (PBMCs), taken at new diagnosis, from a patient treated with antithyroid drugs. The DNA sequence is as follows: TGTGCCAGCAGCTTCGGGACAGACTACAATGAGCAGTTCTTC. This sequence encodes CASSFGTDYNEQFF.